This T cell receptor beta chain was captured by sequencing in a study of T and B cells in COVID-19 patients. Study as a whole: Peripheral blood came from COVID-19 patients with active infection or after recovery. Recovered patients mostly had mild to moderate COVID-19 managed as outpatients.

Germline V gives CDR1 MNHEY, CDR2 SVGEGT. This CDR3 spans 13 amino acids. V gave up 7 bases and J gave up 1 base, with 10 bases separating them. Multiplex PCR with BIOMED2 TRB-A/B primer pools amplified TRB rearrangements. TCRdb reprocessed the multiplex PCR reads with MiXCR, giving one entry per CDR3 protein. This table holds approximately 6,700 distinct CDR3 sequences, around 21% found once. This clonotype was seen many times. From blood, roughly 220-550 ng of genomic DNA served as TRB template. The chain employs TRBV6-2 or TRBV6-3 and TRBJ1-1; no firm D call. This TCR derives from a human donor who had recovered from COVID-19. Sequencing used blood. DNA for the CDR3: TGTGCCAGCAACGATGACACGAACACTGAAGCTTTCTTT. Amino acid sequence: CASNDDTNTEAFF.